Listed below are T cell receptor beta chains from one sample, sequenced in a study of cytomegalovirus exposure and HLA in healthy donors. The table came from immunoSEQ multiplex PCR; TCRdb's copy has only in-frame clones and leaves some out. The data contain 190,000 or so clones, about four fifths of them singletons. Sequenced input: PBMCs. These receptors came from a man between 45 and 60 years old in good health and CMV-seronegative. The CDR3 runs from the conserved cysteine through the conserved F or W. D genes are given only for firm matches. Only some rows state a clone size, as once, few, many or a class for expanded clones.

j_gene,d_gene,abundance,v_gene,CDR3aa,CDR3nt
TRBJ1-2,TRBD1,NA,TRBV11-2,CASSSTGTVYGYTF,TGTGCCAGCAGCTCAACCGGGACAGTCTATGGCTACACCTTC
TRBJ2-3,TRBD1,NA,TRBV5-1,CATKKGQGEDTQYF,TGCGCCACCAAGAAGGGACAGGGGGAAGATACGCAGTATTTT
TRBJ2-7,TRBD2,once,TRBV4-3,CASSQGLAEFYEQYF,TGCGCCAGCAGCCAAGGACTAGCGGAGTTCTACGAGCAGTACTTC
TRBJ2-3,TRBD1,NA,TRBV10-3,CAISEQTGMGTDTQYF,TGTGCCATCAGTGAGCAGACAGGGATGGGAACAGATACGCAGTATTTT
TRBJ2-5,TRBD2,NA,TRBV7-2,CASSITSGGQETQYF,TGTGCCAGCAGCATTACTAGCGGGGGCCAAGAGACCCAGTACTTC
TRBJ1-3,NA,few,TRBV6-5,CASSYDSSGNTIYF,TGTGCCAGCAGTTACGACAGCTCTGGAAACACCATATATTTT
TRBJ1-3,NA,NA,TRBV11-2,CASSPRPRTLFSGNTIYF,TGTGCCAGCAGCCCCAGGCCAAGGACACTTTTCTCTGGAAACACCATATATTTT
TRBJ1-1,TRBD1,few,TRBV5-8,CASSRGTGGTEAFF,TGTGCCAGCAGCCGGGGGACAGGGGGCACTGAAGCTTTCTTT
TRBJ2-7,TRBD2,NA,TRBV28,CASSLYRTSGIYEQYF,TGTGCCAGCAGTTTATACCGGACTAGCGGGATCTACGAGCAGTACTTC
TRBJ2-2,TRBD1,NA,TRBV6-5,CASIRQGAGTGELFF,TGTGCCAGCATCCGACAGGGGGCCGGCACCGGGGAGCTGTTTTTT
TRBJ1-1,NA,few,TRBV4-2,CASSQVDSGYTEAFF,TGTGCCAGCAGCCAAGTGGATTCGGGGTACACTGAAGCTTTCTTT
TRBJ2-7,TRBD2,few,TRBV30,CAWSVIAGGPHEQYF,TGTGCCTGGAGTGTTATAGCGGGAGGGCCCCACGAGCAGTACTTC
TRBJ1-2,TRBD1,NA,TRBV28,CASRRQGGTNYGYTF,TGTGCCAGCAGAAGACAGGGGGGTACTAACTATGGCTACACCTTC
TRBJ2-3,NA,NA,TRBV7-2,CASSLARLATTDTQYF,TGTGCCAGCAGCTTAGCGCGCCTAGCAACGACAGATACGCAGTATTTT
TRBJ1-1,TRBD1,few,TRBV7-3,CASSPGQRNTEAFF,TGTGCCAGCAGCCCGGGACAGCGGAACACTGAAGCTTTCTTT
TRBJ1-1,NA,NA,TRBV28,CASSVSFFAEAFF,TGTGCCAGCAGTGTCTCTTTTTTCGCTGAAGCTTTCTTT
TRBJ2-7,TRBD1,NA,TRBV7-9,CASSLGRTGGADYEQYF,TGTGCCAGCAGCTTAGGGCGGACAGGGGGCGCAGACTACGAGCAGTACTTC
TRBJ2-5,NA,NA,TRBV19,CASSITGSGTQYF,TGTGCCAGTAGTATAACAGGGTCCGGGACCCAGTACTTC
TRBJ2-1,NA,once,TRBV4-3,CASSQRERAYNEQFF,TGCGCCAGCAGCCAGAGAGAACGGGCCTACAATGAGCAGTTCTTC
TRBJ2-5,NA,NA,TRBV21-1,CASLYPGQGRETQYF,TGTGCCAGCCTATATCCGGGACAGGGGAGAGAGACCCAGTACTTC
TRBJ2-1,TRBD2,NA,TRBV29-1,CSSNGLAGINEQFF,TGCAGCAGTAACGGACTAGCGGGTATAAATGAGCAGTTCTTC
TRBJ2-3,TRBD2,NA,TRBV10-3,CAISESKWLAGASTDTQYF,TGTGCCATCAGTGAGTCGAAATGGCTAGCGGGGGCGAGCACAGATACGCAGTATTTT
TRBJ1-6,TRBD1,NA,TRBV5-4,CASSPGTGGSSPLHF,TGTGCCAGCAGCCCGGGGACAGGGGGCTCTTCACCCCTCCACTTT
TRBJ2-3,NA,NA,TRBV5-1,CASSLVAESTDTQYF,TGCGCCAGCAGCTTGGTAGCGGAGAGCACAGATACGCAGTATTTT
TRBJ2-3,NA,NA,TRBV9,CASSAGGQGRGTDTQYF,TGTGCCAGCAGCGCCGGGGGGCAGGGGAGAGGCACAGATACGCAGTATTTT
TRBJ1-2,TRBD1,NA,TRBV6-1,CASRTPGQGDYGYTF,TGTGCCAGCAGGACACCGGGACAGGGCGACTATGGCTACACCTTC
TRBJ2-1,TRBD2,NA,TRBV7-3,CASSPRLAGVSHEQFF,TGTGCCAGCAGCCCCAGACTAGCGGGAGTATCGCATGAGCAGTTCTTC
TRBJ2-7,NA,NA,TRBV19,CATIASKTVRVSYEQYF,TGTGCCACCATCGCCTCGAAAACAGTCAGGGTATCCTACGAGCAGTACTTC
TRBJ1-3,NA,once,TRBV19,CASSTQRLLTGNTIYF,TGTGCCAGTAGTACGCAACGACTACTTACTGGAAACACCATATATTTT
TRBJ2-7,TRBD2,NA,TRBV5-1,CASSFLAGGLYEQYF,TGCGCCAGCAGCTTCCTAGCGGGGGGGCTCTACGAGCAGTACTTC
TRBJ2-7,TRBD2,NA,TRBV7-9,CSSSSSGTSTYEQYF,TGTTCCAGCAGCTCGTCCGGGACTAGCACCTACGAGCAGTACTTC
TRBJ2-2,NA,NA,TRBV29-1,CSATLGGPGELFF,TGCAGCGCTACCCTGGGGGGACCCGGGGAGCTGTTTTTT
TRBJ2-2,TRBD1,NA,TRBV9,CASSVGGMTGVTGELFF,TGTGCCAGCAGCGTAGGAGGGATGACAGGGGTGACCGGGGAGCTGTTTTTT
TRBJ1-2,NA,NA,TRBV6-1,CASSVLQGNYGYTF,TGTGCCAGCAGTGTTCTACAGGGTAACTATGGCTACACCTTC
TRBJ1-3,NA,NA,TRBV5-1,CASSLDSSGNTIYF,TGCGCCAGCAGCTTGGACAGTTCCGGAAACACCATATATTTT
TRBJ1-1,TRBD1,NA,TRBV28,CASSLFSTGRWNTEAFF,TGTGCCAGCAGTTTATTTTCGACAGGGAGATGGAACACTGAAGCTTTCTTT
TRBJ2-7,TRBD2,NA,TRBV18,CASSPLPGREGEQYF,TGTGCCAGCTCACCACTTCCCGGTCGGGAGGGCGAGCAGTACTTC
TRBJ1-5,NA,NA,TRBV4-3,CASSQVNRGGQPQHF,TGCGCCAGCAGCCAAGTCAATAGGGGGGGTCAGCCCCAGCATTTT
TRBJ2-1,TRBD2,NA,TRBV5-1,CASSPGTSGFNEQFF,TGCGCCAGCAGTCCCGGGACTAGCGGATTCAATGAGCAGTTCTTC
TRBJ1-3,NA,NA,TRBV9,CASSVLGGGNTIYF,TGTGCCAGCAGCGTTCTCGGGGGTGGAAACACCATATATTTT
TRBJ2-4,TRBD2,NA,TRBV28,CASSGGLAAKNIQYF,TGTGCCAGCAGTGGGGGACTAGCGGCTAAAAACATTCAGTACTTC
TRBJ2-7,NA,NA,TRBV19,CASSIGRGLEQYF,TGTGCCAGCAGTATAGGCAGGGGTCTCGAGCAGTACTTC
TRBJ2-5,TRBD2,NA,TRBV7-3,CASSSGLAGGYQETQYF,TGTGCCAGCAGCTCGGGACTAGCGGGGGGGTACCAAGAGACCCAGTACTTC
TRBJ1-1,NA,few,TRBV28,CASSSETSGRRAEAFF,TGTGCCAGCAGTTCCGAAACCTCAGGGCGTCGAGCTGAAGCTTTCTTT
TRBJ2-5,NA,NA,TRBV27,CASSALRHSQETQYF,TGTGCCAGCAGTGCGCTACGTCACAGTCAAGAGACCCAGTACTTC
TRBJ2-7,TRBD1,NA,TRBV5-8,CASSLGTSGQGSYEQYF,TGTGCCAGCAGCTTGGGGACATCAGGACAGGGGAGTTACGAGCAGTACTTC
TRBJ2-6,NA,few,TRBV6-1,CASSGADSGANVLTF,TGTGCCAGCAGTGGGGCCGACTCTGGGGCCAACGTCCTGACTTTC
TRBJ2-2,NA,NA,TRBV18,CASSPRNTGNTGELFF,TGTGCCAGCTCACCACGAAATACAGGGAACACCGGGGAGCTGTTTTTT
TRBJ1-1,TRBD1,NA,TRBV28,CASSPYRDREPEAFF,TGTGCCAGCAGTCCGTACCGGGACAGGGAGCCTGAAGCTTTCTTT
TRBJ1-1,NA,NA,TRBV19,CASSRPGQMNTEAFF,TGTGCCAGTAGTAGACCTGGACAGATGAACACTGAAGCTTTCTTT
TRBJ1-4,TRBD1,NA,TRBV7-9,CASSAMGQGMPNEKLFF,TGTGCCAGCAGCGCGATGGGACAGGGGATGCCTAATGAAAAACTGTTTTTT
TRBJ2-7,TRBD1,NA,TRBV4-3,CASSQDMGTGPYEQYF,TGCGCCAGCAGCCAAGATATGGGGACAGGGCCATACGAGCAGTACTTC
TRBJ2-3,NA,NA,TRBV28,CASSSPSGGTDTQYF,TGTGCCAGCAGCTCACCCTCCGGAGGCACAGATACGCAGTATTTT
TRBJ2-2,NA,NA,TRBV29-1,CSVRGQANTGELFF,TGCAGCGTGAGGGGACAAGCGAACACCGGGGAGCTGTTTTTT
TRBJ1-5,NA,NA,TRBV19,CASFDTSTNQPQHF,TGTGCCAGTTTCGACACATCAACAAATCAGCCCCAGCATTTT
TRBJ1-5,NA,NA,TRBV19,CASSIEVFATGQIQPQHF,TGTGCCAGTAGTATAGAGGTGTTTGCGACAGGACAAATTCAGCCCCAGCATTTT
TRBJ2-7,TRBD2,NA,TRBV30,CAWSGGLAGASEQYF,TGTGCCTGGAGCGGCGGACTAGCGGGAGCAAGCGAGCAGTACTTC